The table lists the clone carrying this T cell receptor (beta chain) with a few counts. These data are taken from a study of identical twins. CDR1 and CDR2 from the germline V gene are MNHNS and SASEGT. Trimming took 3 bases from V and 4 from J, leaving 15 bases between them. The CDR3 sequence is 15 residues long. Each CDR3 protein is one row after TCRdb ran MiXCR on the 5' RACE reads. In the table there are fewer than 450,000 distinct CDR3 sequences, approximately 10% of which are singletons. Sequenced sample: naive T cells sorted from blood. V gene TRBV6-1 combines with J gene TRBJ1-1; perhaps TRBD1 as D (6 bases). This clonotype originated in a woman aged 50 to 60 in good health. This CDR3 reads CASSDLGARSTEAFF. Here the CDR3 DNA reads TGTGCCAGCAGTGACTTGGGGGCCCGCAGCACTGAAGCTTTCTTT.